This TCR beta chain comes out of a study of blood T cell repertoires in COVID-19. Across the whole study: PBMCs, B-cell-depleted T cells, or T cells were the source of the cDNA or gDNA that made up the material.

Profiled with immunoSEQ multiplex PCR; TCRdb holds only in-frame clones, not every one. The sample lists nearly 350,000 clones, around 90% seen once, with 2.5% to 4% in the top ten. V was clipped by 8 bases and J by 4 bases; unmatched bases: 7. Germline V gives CDR1 SGHNT, CDR2 YENEEA. The CDR3 runs to 15 residues. This chain links TRBV11-3 with TRBJ2-1, with 11 bases that match TRBD2. The sample was peripheral blood. The sequence derives from a woman under 30 who had recovered from COVID-19. The CDR3 DNA follows: TGTGCCAGCTCGGGGATAGCGGGAGGGTACAATGAGCAGTTCTTC. It codes for CASSGIAGGYNEQFF.